The rows below give T cell receptor beta chains drawn from one sample of a study of blood T cell repertoires in COVID-19. Sequencing used immunoSEQ multiplex PCR; TCRdb keeps in-frame clones, though not all of them. The data contain fewer than 100,000 clones, 75% to 85% of them singletons. The sequencing sample was made of peripheral blood. The origin of the receptors is a woman aged 50 to 65 with acute or convalescent COVID-19. CDR3s include the opening cysteine and the closing phenylalanine or tryptophan. The order of the fields is V gene, CDR3 length, D gene, J gene, clone size, CDR3 DNA, CDR3 protein. A D gene is named only where the DNA matches it firmly. Part of the rows lack a size; the others show once, few, many or a class for expanded clones.

TRBV2	15	-	TRBJ1-2	-	TGTGCCAGCCTCGAGTGGGGGGTAGCTAACTATGGCTACACCTTC	CASLEWGVANYGYTF
TRBV18	16	TRBD2	TRBJ2-5	-	TGTGCCAGCTCACCAGTGGCGGGGGGACCTCAAGAGACCCAGTACTTC	CASSPVAGGPQETQYF
TRBV19	16	-	TRBJ2-2	-	TGTGCCAGTAGTACCAATCGACAGTTTCACACCGGGGAGCTGTTTTTT	CASSTNRQFHTGELFF
TRBV3-1/TRBV3-2	18	-	TRBJ2-2	-	TGTGCCAGCAGCCGGGGACAGATGGTAGCGGGAAACACCGGGGAGCTGTTTTTT	CASSRGQMVAGNTGELFF
TRBV6-2/TRBV6-3	13	-	TRBJ2-7	-	TGTGCCAGCAGCTGGACAGTGGGTTACGAGCAGTACTTC	CASSWTVGYEQYF
TRBV7-2	15	-	TRBJ2-5	-	TGTGCCAGCAGCTTAGGGTGGGGACTCCAAGAGACCCAGTACTTC	CASSLGWGLQETQYF
TRBV2	14	TRBD1	TRBJ2-7	-	TGTGCCAGCAGCGCCCCGGACAGGGGATACGAGCAGTACTTC	CASSAPDRGYEQYF
TRBV6-5	14	-	TRBJ2-1	-	TGTGCCAGCAGGTCACCAACAGGGCCCAATGAGCAGTTCTTC	CASRSPTGPNEQFF
TRBV24-1	16	TRBD1	TRBJ2-1	once	TGTGCCACCAGTGATCCTAAAAGGACAGGGGGGAATGAGCAGTTCTTC	CATSDPKRTGGNEQFF
TRBV7-9	15	-	TRBJ2-1	-	TGTGCCAGCATATCGCGGGACAGTATATACAATGAGCAGTTCTTC	CASISRDSIYNEQFF
TRBV5-4	14	-	TRBJ2-5	-	TGTGCCAGCAGCTTTTCGGGGAGCGGGGAGACCCAGTACTTC	CASSFSGSGETQYF
TRBV19	15	TRBD1	TRBJ1-3	-	TGTGCCAGTACCGTCCGACAGGGTCCTGGAAACACCATATATTTT	CASTVRQGPGNTIYF
TRBV11-3	14	-	TRBJ2-1	-	TGTGCCAGCAGCGGTGGTCAAACTTACAATGAGCAGTTCTTC	CASSGGQTYNEQFF
TRBV5-1	15	-	TRBJ2-2	-	TGCGCCAGCAGCGTGGGTAGTCGGGGCACCGGGGAGCTGTTTTTT	CASSVGSRGTGELFF
TRBV9	18	TRBD1	TRBJ1-2	-	TGTGCCAGCAGCCTACAGGGACAGGGCTTCCGCAACCAAGATGGCTACACCTTC	CASSLQGQGFRNQDGYTF
TRBV30	13	TRBD1	TRBJ2-7	-	TGTGCCTGGACGGGACAGACTTCCTACGAGCAGTACTTC	CAWTGQTSYEQYF
TRBV10-3	13	TRBD2	TRBJ2-7	-	TGTGCCATGGGGACTAGCGGGAATTACGAGCAGTACTTC	CAMGTSGNYEQYF
TRBV10-3	15	-	TRBJ1-2	few	TGTGCCATCGCGGGTCTGGGGGGGATATATGGTGGCTACACCTTC	CAIAGLGGIYGGYTF
TRBV9	17	TRBD2	TRBJ2-3	-	TGTGCCAGCAGTCCTTGGGGGAGGGGCAGTGACACAGATACGCAGTATTTT	CASSPWGRGSDTDTQYF
TRBV6-6	15	-	TRBJ2-4	-	TGTGCCAGCAGTTCAGGGGACACCTCCAAAAACATTCAGTACTTC	CASSSGDTSKNIQYF
TRBV7-9	11	TRBD1	TRBJ2-7	-	TGTGCCAGCAGCTCAGGGGGTGAGCAGTACTTC	CASSSGGEQYF
TRBV4-3	15	TRBD2	TRBJ2-1	few	TGCGCCAGCAGCCAATTAGCGGGAGGGCCCTATGAGCAGTTCTTC	CASSQLAGGPYEQFF
TRBV6-5	15	-	TRBJ1-3	-	TGTGCCAGCAGTTCCGTTAAATCCGGGGGGAACACCATATATTTT	CASSSVKSGGNTIYF
TRBV19	16	TRBD1	TRBJ2-2	once	TGTGCCAGTAAGGACAGGGGCAAACGCGGAACCGGGGAGCTGTTTTTT	CASKDRGKRGTGELFF
TRBV6-2/TRBV6-3	14	TRBD1	TRBJ1-1	-	TGTGCCAGCAGTTACACCAGGGGGTACACTGAAGCTTTCTTT	CASSYTRGYTEAFF